A selection of T cell receptor beta chains follows, all from one sample in a study of blood T cell repertoires in COVID-19. Measured with immunoSEQ multiplex PCR; TCRdb has only the in-frame clones, and not every one. The table has around 330,000 clones, roughly 85% seen once. Source material: PBMCs or T cells enriched from blood (not recorded which). These receptors originate from a woman in her twenties or thirties who had been exposed to COVID-19. Both conserved end residues are part of each CDR3. A D gene is named only where the DNA matches it firmly. Part of the rows lack a size; the others show once, few, many or a class for expanded clones.

clone size	CDR3 length	V gene	D gene	J gene	CDR3 DNA	CDR3 protein
.	13	TRBV28	.	TRBJ1-2	TGTGCCAGCACCAGTGGGGCCAACTATGGCTACACCTTC	CASTSGANYGYTF
.	15	TRBV7-7	.	TRBJ2-1	TGTGCTAGCAGCTTAGCCTTGGGGGCGAGTGATGAGCAGTTCTTC	CASSLALGASDEQFF
.	15	TRBV28	TRBD2	TRBJ2-5	TGTGCCAGCAGTTCCCCGACTAGCGGGAGGGAGACCCAGTACTTC	CASSSPTSGRETQYF
few	18	TRBV19	TRBD2	TRBJ2-1	TGTGCCAGTAGTACCCCACATTTACTAGCGGTAATACACAATGAGCAGTTCTTC	CASSTPHLLAVIHNEQFF
.	15	TRBV20-1	TRBD2	TRBJ2-3	TGCAGTGCTAGTCGACTAGCCGGAAGAACAGATACGCAGTATTTT	CSASRLAGRTDTQYF
.	14	TRBV7-9	.	TRBJ2-5	TGTGCCAGCAGCTTAAGTGAGGAGGGAAAGACCCAGTACTTC	CASSLSEEGKTQYF
.	17	TRBV5-1	.	TRBJ1-2	TGCGCCAGCAGCTTCAGACAGGACTCATCCTTTAACTATGGCTACACCTTC	CASSFRQDSSFNYGYTF
few	13	TRBV7-9	.	TRBJ2-5	TGTGCCAGCAGCCCGGACGGGTCGGGAACCCAGTACTTC	CASSPDGSGTQYF
once	15	TRBV28	.	TRBJ2-3	TGTGCCAGCAGTTTAGCGGGACTTGGCACAGATACGCAGTATTTT	CASSLAGLGTDTQYF
.	12	TRBV11-2	.	TRBJ1-2	TGTGCCAGCAGCCAACGAGGGCGGGGCTACACCTTC	CASSQRGRGYTF
.	16	TRBV11-2	TRBD2	TRBJ2-2	TGTGCCAGCAGCTTGAGGACTAGCGGAAACACCGGGGAGCTGTTTTTT	CASSLRTSGNTGELFF
.	15	TRBV10-3	TRBD1	TRBJ1-2	TGTGCCCATTCAAAAGGGACAGACCTTATCTTTGGCTACACCTTC	CAHSKGTDLIFGYTF
.	19	TRBV30	.	TRBJ1-6	TGTGCCTGGAGTGGGGTGGACGACAGGCGGAGCTCCTATAATTCACCCCTCCACTTT	CAWSGVDDRRSSYNSPLHF
.	15	TRBV9	.	TRBJ1-5	TGTGCCAGCAGCGTAGACGGACTCCTCAATCAGCCCCAGCATTTT	CASSVDGLLNQPQHF
.	19	TRBV28	TRBD1	TRBJ2-1	TGTGCCAGCAGTCCTCTGGGGACAGGGGGCAGAAGACCCTACAATGAGCAGTTCTTC	CASSPLGTGGRRPYNEQFF
once	17	TRBV18	TRBD1	TRBJ2-6	TGTGCCAGCTCACCAATGACAGGGGCCTCTGGGGCCAACGTCCTGACTTTC	CASSPMTGASGANVLTF
few	14	TRBV30	.	TRBJ1-2	TGTGCCTGGAGTGAGGGACTATCTAACTATGGCTACACCTTC	CAWSEGLSNYGYTF
.	14	TRBV12-5	.	TRBJ2-2	TGTGCTAGTGGGTCGGGAACCAACACAGGGGAGCTGTTTTTT	CASGSGTNTGELFF
.	14	TRBV2	.	TRBJ2-6	TGTGCCAGCAGTGAAAGGACAGCCCTCAACGTCCTGACTTTC	CASSERTALNVLTF
once	17	TRBV2	TRBD1	TRBJ2-7	TGTGCCAGCAGTGAAGTCCCGGGACAGGGAGACCTCTACGAGCAGTACTTC	CASSEVPGQGDLYEQYF
once	16	TRBV4-3	.	TRBJ1-1	TGCGCCAGCAGCCAAGATACAGGAGTTTTCGGGGGTGAAGCTTTCTTT	CASSQDTGVFGGEAFF
.	15	TRBV3-1/TRBV3-2	.	TRBJ1-1	TGTGCCAGCAGCCCATTGACAGGCATGAACACTGAAGCTTTCTTT	CASSPLTGMNTEAFF
once	13	TRBV27	.	TRBJ1-1	TGTGCCAGCTCCGCTGACTGGAACACTGAAGCTTTCTTT	CASSADWNTEAFF
.	15	TRBV18	.	TRBJ1-2	TGTGCCAGCTCACCATCGCCAGGGGCCCACTCGGGCTACACCTTC	CASSPSPGAHSGYTF
.	16	TRBV7-2	TRBD2	TRBJ2-5	TGTGCCAGCCGAACAGTAACTAGCGGGGAATTGGAGACCCAGTACTTC	CASRTVTSGELETQYF
.	14	TRBV18	TRBD1	TRBJ2-7	TGTGCCAGCTCACCACCGGGACAGGGATTCGAGCAGTACTTC	CASSPPGQGFEQYF
.	14	TRBV19	.	TRBJ2-7	TGTGCCAGTAGTATAAGTCGGGGGAACGACGAGCAGTACTTC	CASSISRGNDEQYF
.	14	TRBV2	TRBD1	TRBJ1-4	TGTGCCAGCAGGGGGACAGGGTCTAATGAAAAACTGTTTTTT	CASRGTGSNEKLFF
.	13	TRBV27	TRBD1	TRBJ1-1	TGTGCCAGCAGTATAGACAGGGGGACTGAAGCTTTCTTT	CASSIDRGTEAFF
.	14	TRBV10-3	.	TRBJ2-2	TGTGCCATCAGTCAGGGTTTCGTAACCGGGGAGCTGTTTTTT	CAISQGFVTGELFF
.	16	TRBV6-1	TRBD2	TRBJ2-7	TGTGCCAGCAGTGTCTCTTGGACTAGCGGGAGTGGGGTAATCGACTTC	CASSVSWTSGSGVIDF
.	16	TRBV7-8	TRBD1	TRBJ2-7	TGTGCCAGCAGCCAATGGGACAGGGGTTTTTTACACGAGCAGTACTTC	CASSQWDRGFLHEQYF
.	14	TRBV9	.	TRBJ1-6	TGTGCCAGCAGCGTTTCCGTTCGTAATTCACCCCTCCACTTT	CASSVSVRNSPLHF
.	14	TRBV9	.	TRBJ2-7	TGTGCCAGCAGCGTAGGGGCTAGCGAGTACGAGCAGTACTTC	CASSVGASEYEQYF
.	14	TRBV11-2	.	TRBJ1-3	TGTGCCACCTACCGGGGGGGTGGTGGAAACACCATATATTTT	CATYRGGGGNTIYF
.	15	TRBV5-1	.	TRBJ2-7	TGCGCCAGCAGCTTGGAAGGGGGAACCTCCTACGAGCAGTACTTC	CASSLEGGTSYEQYF
.	12	TRBV6-5	TRBD1	TRBJ1-1	TGTGCCAGCACGACAGGGAAAGGTGAAGCTTTCTTT	CASTTGKGEAFF
once	15	TRBV27	TRBD2	TRBJ2-1	TGTGCCAGCAGTTACCCGCGGGGGGGTCACAATGAGCAGTTCTTC	CASSYPRGGHNEQFF
.	15	TRBV19	TRBD1	TRBJ1-2	TGTGCCAGCGGAGACAGGGGTGGATCAAACTATGGCTACACCTTC	CASGDRGGSNYGYTF
once	13	TRBV7-7	.	TRBJ1-3	TGTGCTAGCGCTCAGGGGTATGGAAACACCATATATTTT	CASAQGYGNTIYF
.	13	TRBV19	.	TRBJ1-1	TGTGCCAGTCGTACAGGGATAGGCACTGAAGCTTTCTTT	CASRTGIGTEAFF
.	21	TRBV4-2	TRBD2	TRBJ2-1	TGTGCCAGCAGCCAAGATCAACTCGGACTAGCGGGAGGTTTTGCCTACAATGAGCAGTTCTTC	CASSQDQLGLAGGFAYNEQFF
.	16	TRBV19	TRBD1	TRBJ1-1	TGTGCCAGTAGCAGGGGGACAGGGGGTTTTAACACTGAAGCTTTCTTT	CASSRGTGGFNTEAFF
.	13	TRBV24-1	.	TRBJ2-2	TGTGCCACCAGTGATTTGCACTCCGGGGAGCTGTTTTTT	CATSDLHSGELFF
once	16	TRBV20-1	.	TRBJ1-2	TGCAGTGCTCGTGCGGGGGGTTCGGTCGTAGCGCATGGCTACACCTTC	CSARAGGSVVAHGYTF
.	13	TRBV6-2/TRBV6-3	.	TRBJ1-5	TGTGCCAGCAGTTCCCGGGTCAATCAGCCCCAGCATTTT	CASSSRVNQPQHF
.	17	TRBV11-3	.	TRBJ2-2	TGTGCCAGCAGCTTAGAATTTGGAGGAGGGAACACCGGGGAGCTGTTTTTT	CASSLEFGGGNTGELFF
.	14	TRBV28	TRBD1	TRBJ1-5	TGTGCCAGCAGTTTAACTACAGGGGATCAGCCCCAGCATTTT	CASSLTTGDQPQHF
.	12	TRBV30	.	TRBJ1-6	TGTGCCTGGAGTGTACTCCCCTCACCCCTCCACTTT	CAWSVLPSPLHF
few	14	TRBV24-1	.	TRBJ2-3	TGTGCCACCAGTGATCCATCTAGCGTTAATACGCAGTATTTT	CATSDPSSVNTQYF
once	14	TRBV9	.	TRBJ1-3	TGTGCCAGCAGCGTTCGTGACTCGTTAAACACCATATATTTT	CASSVRDSLNTIYF
.	18	TRBV5-6	TRBD1	TRBJ2-2	TGTGCCAGCAGCCGCCTTGCCCGACAGGGGGCGAGGGGCGGGGAGCTGTTTTTT	CASSRLARQGARGGELFF
.	15	TRBV11-2	.	TRBJ2-1	TGTGCCAGCAGCTGGGCTTCCATTCTGGGCAATGAGCAGTTCTTC	CASSWASILGNEQFF
.	15	TRBV6-1	.	TRBJ1-3	TGTGCCAGCAGTGAAGTGGGGAAGGGGAGAAACACCATATATTTT	CASSEVGKGRNTIYF
.	16	TRBV28	TRBD1	TRBJ2-3	TGTGCCAGCAGGGAGACAGGGGGAGATACCACAGATACGCAGTATTTT	CASRETGGDTTDTQYF